Following are 28 T cell receptor beta chains from one sample sequenced in a study of T cell changes during pregnancy in multiple sclerosis. Produced via immunoSEQ multiplex PCR; TCRdb's table is partial and in-frame only. The table records fewer than 45,000 clones, more than 75% of them present only once. The specimen comprised peripheral blood, sampled in the second trimester of pregnancy. These receptors all stem from a female donor in good health, enrolled as a control in a pregnancy study.

This rearrangement joins TRBV6-7 to TRBJ1-1; TRBD1 matches at 8 bases. TRBV6-7 is recorded as an ORF, its role being uncertain. The V and J ends lost 6 bases and 3 bases, in that order; junction bases with no gene match: 6. The CDR3 has 14 residues. DNA for the CDR3: TGTGCCAGCAGCCCCGACAGGGGAGACACTGAAGCTTTCTTT. Translation: CASSPDRGDTEAFF.

J is TRBJ1-2 and V is TRBV11-2; 10 bases are a match to TRBD1. After removal of 3 bases from V and 1 base from J, the junction contained 8 bases not matched to a gene. The V gene's germline CDR1 is SGHAT and CDR2 FQNNGV. This CDR3 comprises 17 residues. The CDR3 loop reads CASSLYLGQGINYGYTF. The CDR3 DNA follows: TGTGCCAGCAGCTTGTATCTGGGACAGGGGATTAACTATGGCTACACCTTC.

The chain links TRBV5-6 to TRBJ1-2; no reliable D call. The germline CDR1 and CDR2 sequences are SGHDT and YYEEEE. The CDR3 spans 14 residues. Trimming stripped 4 bases from V and 3 bases from J, with 13 bases between. The CDR3 bases are TGTGCCAGCAGCCCCCGCCACAATGACTATGGCTACACCTTC. Protein sequence: CASSPRHNDYGYTF.

This chain links TRBV19 with TRBJ1-1, with 8 bases that match TRBD1. In germline, CDR1 is LNHDA, CDR2 SQIVND (reference sequence). The CDR3 contains 13 residues. The V gene end was trimmed by 9 bases and the J gene end by 1 base; junction bases not matched to a gene: 4. CDR3: CASLGQANTEAFF. CDR3 DNA: TGTGCCAGCCTGGGACAGGCGAACACTGAAGCTTTCTTT.

The gene calls are TRBV2 and TRBJ2-7; unclear D gene. CDR1 and CDR2 (germline): SNHLY, FYNNEI. CDR3 length equals 12 residues. Trimming pared 6 bases from V and 6 bases from J, leaving 12 bases between. The DNA of the CDR3 is TGTGCCAGCAGGGCCGACTCCGTCGAGCAGTACTTC. This sequence encodes CASRADSVEQYF.

The CDR3 nucleotides are TGTGCCATCAGTGAGCCTGGGACAGGGGCCAATGGCTACACCTTC. Its translation: CAISEPGTGANGYTF. The chain has TRBV10-3 and TRBJ1-2; the match to TRBD1 covers 10 bases. Trimming took 2 bases from V and 6 from J; bases not matched to a gene: 6. From germline, CDR1 is ENHRY and CDR2 SYGVKD. The CDR3 has 15 residues.

This clone was detected once. V gene TRBV5-1 combines with J gene TRBJ1-5; D unclear. CDR1 is SGHRS and CDR2 is YFSETQ in the germline V gene. Trimming removed 0 bases from V and 4 bases from J, with 11 bases in between. CDR3 length: 15 residues. The CDR3 nucleotides read TGCGCCAGCAGCTTGGAGGGCGGGGTTAATCAGCCCCAGCATTTT. As protein: CASSLEGGVNQPQHF.

The chain is built from TRBV5-4 and TRBJ1-1; 10 nucleotides align to TRBD1. Looked up from germline, CDR1 is SGHNT and CDR2 is YYREEE (reference sequence). Unmatched junction bases numbered 4, after V lost 4 bases and J lost 4 bases. The CDR3 runs 14 residues. The CDR3 loop is CASSRGQGPTEAFF. DNA of the CDR3: TGTGCCAGCAGCAGGGGACAGGGGCCCACTGAAGCTTTCTTT.

This rearrangement joins TRBV11-1 to TRBJ2-2; no clear D gene. CDR3 length: 14 residues. The V end was cut by 3 bases, the J end by 2 bases, with 7 bases between. Germline V CDR1 and CDR2: SGHAT, FQDESV (reference sequence). The CDR3 DNA reads TGTGCCAGCAGCTTGACTTCAAACACCGGGGAGCTGTTTTTT. Translated: CASSLTSNTGELFF.

V is TRBV7-6 and J is TRBJ2-7; D gene ambiguous. Germline-derived CDR1 and CDR2 are SGHVS and FNYEAQ. The CDR3 covers 13 residues. V was cut by 9 bases and J by 2 bases, with 14 bases left in between. Written as DNA, the CDR3 is TGTGCCAGTTCCTCTGGCGGAACCTACGAGCAGTACTTC. It codes for CASSSGGTYEQYF. The variable domain in full, with the rest retrieved from reference TRBV7-6 and TRBJ2-7, is GAGVSQSPRYKVTKRGQDVALRCDPISGHVSLYWYRQALGQGPEFLTYFNYEAQQDKSGLPNDRFSAERPEGSISTLTIQRTEQRDSAMYRCASSSGGTYEQYFGPGTRLTVT.

This sequence joins TRBV19 and TRBJ1-1; possible D gene TRBD1, 5 bases. Looked up from germline, CDR1 is LNHDA and CDR2 is SQIVND (reference sequence). Trimming removed 6 bases from V and 6 bases from J, with 14 bases in between. This CDR3 has 13 amino acids. The CDR3 DNA reads TGTGCCAGTAGGTCTTTCGGGGGAGCTGAAGCTTTCTTT. It yields the protein CASRSFGGAEAFF. The whole variable domain, filled in from reference TRBV19 and TRBJ1-1, reads DGGITQSPKYLFRKEGQNVTLSCEQNLNHDAMYWYRQDPGQGLRLIYYSQIVNDFQKGDIAEGYSVSREKKESFPLTVTSAQKNPTAFYLCASRSFGGAEAFFGQGTRLTVV.

The chain employs TRBV7-9 and TRBJ1-3, with D unclear. The CDR3 spans 17 residues. Germline CDR1 and CDR2: SEHNR and FQNEAQ (reference sequence). The V end lost 1 base, the J end lost 0 bases, and 13 bases lay between the germline ends. The CDR3, as DNA: TGTGCCAGCAGCTTAGTGGCAGGTCCTCCCTCTGGAAACACCATATATTTT. Translating gives CASSLVAGPPSGNTIYF.

V is TRBV7-3 and J is TRBJ2-3, with D perhaps matching TRBD2 (5 bases). CDR1 and CDR2 (germline): SGHTA, FQGTGA. The CDR3 totals 16 residues. V dropped 4 bases and J dropped 4 bases, with 18 bases sitting between them. CDR3 DNA: TGTGCCAGCAGCTCAAACATGGACTTCCAACCAGATACGCAGTATTTT. Encoded protein: CASSSNMDFQPDTQYF.

The chain combines TRBV4-2 with TRBJ2-5; 8 nucleotides line up with TRBD2. The CDR3 consists of 20 residues. The germline gives CDR1 LGHNA, CDR2 YNFKEQ. Germline trimming cut 3 bases from V and 0 bases from J; bases unmatched to any gene: 18. For the CDR3, the DNA is TGTGCCAGCAGCCAGACGGGAGGAACAACAGGCGGGGGGAACCAAGAGACCCAGTACTTC. Its translation: CASSQTGGTTGGGNQETQYF.

The rearrangement joins TRBV28 to TRBJ1-2; 9 bases agree with TRBD1. With V trimmed by 5 bases and J by 3 bases, 19 bases remained unmatched. The CDR3 sequence is 19 residues long. Germline V gene sequence: CDR1 MDHEN, CDR2 SYDVKM. The CDR3, as DNA: TGTGCCAGCAGTCCCCTAACCACCGAAGGACAGGGGAAAGACTATGGCTACACCTTC. This gives the protein CASSPLTTEGQGKDYGYTF.

Here the CDR3 reads CASSLLYNEQFF. CDR3 bases: TGTGCCAGCAGTTTACTATACAATGAGCAGTTCTTC. J is TRBJ2-1 and V is TRBV28; D gene unclear. This CDR3 has 12 residues. V lost 2 bases to trimming and J lost 4 bases, with 3 bases between them. Looked up from germline, CDR1 is MDHEN and CDR2 is SYDVKM.

This chain joins TRBV7-8 and TRBJ2-1; 11 bases align to TRBD2. The CDR3 has 19 residues. V dropped 0 bases and J dropped 1; count of bases not matched to a gene: 8. CDR1 SGHVS and CDR2 FQNEAQ come from the germline V gene. The CDR3 DNA reads TGTGCCAGCAGCTTAGCTAGGCTCCGGACTAGCGGGTCCTACAATGAGCAGTTCTTC. This gives the protein CASSLARLRTSGSYNEQFF.

This chain links TRBV2 with TRBJ2-5, with D perhaps TRBD2 (6 bases). Deletions cut 3 bases from V and 1 base from J, with 15 bases between. Germline assignment: CDR1 SNHLY and CDR2 FYNNEI. This CDR3 spans 16 amino acids. The CDR3: CASSDPGLPSQETQYF. CDR3 coding DNA: TGTGCCAGCAGTGATCCGGGACTCCCCTCCCAAGAGACCCAGTACTTC.

The rearrangement links TRBV7-9 to TRBJ1-1; D not resolved. The CDR3 consists of 16 residues. Per the germline V gene, CDR1 is SEHNR and CDR2 is FQNEAQ (reference sequence). Trimming pared 0 bases from V and 3 bases from J, leaving 14 bases between. Here the CDR3 reads CASSLASRLFHTEAFF. The CDR3 coding sequence is TGTGCCAGCAGCTTAGCGTCGCGGCTATTCCACACTGAAGCTTTCTTT.

This chain joins TRBV7-2 and TRBJ2-6, with D possibly TRBD2 on 5 matching bases. The germline V gene encodes CDR1 SGHTA and CDR2 FQGNSA. The length of the CDR3 is 17 residues. Trimming pared 1 base from V and 0 bases from J, leaving 10 bases between. The CDR3, as DNA: TGTGCCAGCAGCTTAGGAGGGTTTCTCTCTGGGGCCAACGTCCTGACTTTC. Translation gives CASSLGGFLSGANVLTF.

The rearrangement joins TRBV4-2 to TRBJ1-4, with 9 bases lining up with TRBD1. In germline, CDR1 is LGHNA, CDR2 YNFKEQ. The CDR3 totals 14 residues. V lost 6 bases and J lost 8; bases outside the gene matches: 7. The CDR3 region is CASSRTGDREKLFF. The DNA of the CDR3 is TGTGCCAGCAGTCGGACAGGGGACCGCGAAAAACTGTTTTTT.

The V and J genes are TRBV7-2 and TRBJ2-4; TRBD2 is a possible D gene (5 bases). The CDR3 sequence is 15 residues long. Germline lookup yields CDR1 SGHTA and CDR2 FQGNSA. V was trimmed by 1 base and J by 6 bases, leaving 13 bases between them. CDR3 sequence: CASSLEDTRGNIQYF. The CDR3 region has the DNA TGTGCCAGCAGCTTAGAAGACACACGGGGAAACATTCAGTACTTC.

As for this clone: Different DNA sequences within this sample yield the same CDR3. The chain couples TRBV6-4 to TRBJ2-1, with 14 nucleotides matching TRBD2. V lost 2 bases and J lost 10; bases outside the gene matches: 1. The CDR3 covers 14 residues. Germline loops: CDR1 MRHNA, CDR2 SNTAGT. The CDR3 DNA follows: TGTGCCAGCAGTGACGGACTAGCGGGGGGCGAGCAGTTCTTC. Protein: CASSDGLAGGEQFF.

J is TRBJ2-7 and V is TRBV7-8, with a weak D call TRBD2 (5 bases). The CDR3 sequence is 15 residues long. Germline CDR1 reads SGHVS; CDR2 reads FQNEAQ. The V end was cut by 1 base, the J end by 6 bases, with 16 bases between. The CDR3 reads CASSLGLSRGIEQYF. CDR3 nucleotides: TGTGCCAGCAGCTTAGGGTTGTCCCGGGGAATCGAGCAGTACTTC.

The chain employs TRBV7-9 and TRBJ1-4, with D possibly matching TRBD1 (5 bases). The CDR3 sequence is 15 residues long. In germline, CDR1 is SEHNR, CDR2 FQNEAQ (reference sequence). Trimming removed 3 bases from V and 6 bases from J, with 14 bases in between. The CDR3 is CASSFLVGEDEKLFF. The CDR3 DNA sequence: TGTGCCAGCAGCTTCCTGGTAGGGGAGGATGAAAAACTGTTTTTT. Complete variable domain (other parts from reference TRBV7-9 and TRBJ1-4): DTGVSQNPRHKITKRGQNVTFRCDPISEHNRLYWYRQTLGQGPEFLTYFQNEAQLEKSRLLSDRFSAERPKGSFSTLEIQRTEQGDSAMYLCASSFLVGEDEKLFFGSGTQLSVL.

The rearrangement links TRBV6-4 to TRBJ2-3, with D perhaps TRBD2 (7 bases). Trimming shortened V by 3 bases and J by 4 bases, and 14 bases separated the two germline ends. CDR3 length equals 15 residues. In germline, CDR1 is MRHNA, CDR2 SNTAGT. The CDR3 here is CASSEEGGSADTQYF. The CDR3 nucleotides read TGTGCCAGCAGTGAAGAGGGGGGGTCAGCAGATACGCAGTATTTT.

This chain connects TRBV5-4 to TRBJ2-7, with D tentatively TRBD2 (5 bases). This CDR3 is built from 15 residues. Deletions cut 3 bases from V and 0 bases from J, with 13 bases between. Germline V gene sequence: CDR1 SGHNT, CDR2 YYREEE (reference sequence). The CDR3 loop is CASSSGVGGSYEQYF. The CDR3 bases are TGTGCCAGCAGCTCCGGGGTTGGTGGCTCCTACGAGCAGTACTTC.

The chain combines TRBV10-2 with TRBJ2-3; D might be TRBD2 (6 bases). The CDR3 runs 15 residues. With 1 base removed from V and 3 bases from J, the gap between germline ends came to 11 bases. Germline loops: CDR1 WSHSY, CDR2 SAAADI. The CDR3 coding sequence is TGCGCCAGCAGTGAGTACGGGAGTCGGACAGATACGCAGTATTTT. Amino acids: CASSEYGSRTDTQYF.